This T cell receptor (beta chain) was obtained from a study of cytomegalovirus exposure and HLA in healthy donors. The length of the CDR3 is 16 residues. With 6 bases clipped from V and 5 bases from J, the junction kept 10 bases outside the gene matches. Germline CDR1 is MNHNY and CDR2 is SVGAGI (reference sequence). Some clones are missing from TCRdb's copy, which holds only in-frame ones; the method was immunoSEQ multiplex PCR. The sample contains around 260,000 clones, roughly 87% of which appear only once. Sequenced sample: PBMCs. This receptor was obtained from a woman aged 25-40 years in good health and CMV-seronegative. The chain has TRBV6-6 and TRBJ2-5, with 12 bases fitting TRBD2. The CDR3 DNA follows: TGTGCCAGCAGCTCGGGACTAGCGGGCCGATGGGAGACCCAGTACTTC. Residues: CASSSGLAGRWETQYF.